This T cell receptor beta chain originates from a study of radiotherapy plus CTLA-4 blockade in lung cancer. The CDR3 extends over 14 amino acids. In germline, CDR1 is SGDLS, CDR2 YYNGEE. Trimming removed 3 bases from V and 1 base from J; junction bases left unmatched: 0. The count of this clone is one. Its antigen is unknown. The study's findings and limits: Clones of tumor-derived TCRs expanded in blood after radiotherapy plus ipilimumab. Response was reportedly best predicted by early blood T cell clone dynamics, with interferon-beta.

Libraries were prepared by immunoSEQ multiplex PCR; TCRdb keeps only in-frame clonotypes and omits some of them. The sample has around 110,000 clones, roughly 80% seen once. Treatment of patients with chemo-refractory metastatic non-small-cell lung cancer consisted of focal radiation plus CTLA-4 blockade with ipilimumab. The sequences come from peripheral blood, collected from a patient treated with radiotherapy plus ipilimumab. The J gene is TRBJ1-1, the V gene TRBV9; 10 nucleotides agree with TRBD1. This clonotype originated in a human donor with non-small cell lung cancer that progressed on radiotherapy plus ipilimumab. Some clones in this sample may be carry-over from other donors' samples. The CDR3 sequence: CASSGTGGNTEAFF. The CDR3 DNA reads TGTGCCAGCAGCGGGACAGGGGGGAACACTGAAGCTTTCTTT.